The T cell receptor beta chain under discussion was sequenced for a study of T cell responses to AZD1222 COVID-19 vaccine. Study as a whole: Analyses pooled second doses at about 4 or about 12 weeks.

Profiled with immunoSEQ multiplex PCR; TCRdb holds only in-frame clones, not every one. The sample yields 95,000 to 100,000 clones, 90% seen once. V lost 3 bases, J lost 7 bases, and 12 bases stayed unmatched. Germline V gene lookup returns CDR1 SGHVS and CDR2 FQNEAQ. The CDR3 is 16 amino acids. The chain combines TRBV7-8 with TRBJ2-5; the match to TRBD1 covers 9 bases. The source was peripheral blood, collected on day 0 of AZD1222 vaccination. This receptor was taken from an adult in good health. The chain's CDR3 is CASSLGDRASLTTQYF. The CDR3, as DNA: TGTGCCAGCAGCTTGGGGGACAGGGCCTCACTCACGACCCAGTACTTC.